In its sample, the clone carrying this T cell receptor beta chain was seen many times. Antigen unknown. This specimen belongs to a study of T cell repertoires in cytomegalovirus infection. About the study: Selected CMV epitopes included recently identified HLA-C-restricted ones as well as well-studied HLA-B-restricted ones. An indication of both CMV infection and matching HLA type came from public TCR beta signatures.

Via MiXCR, TCRdb re-called the reads, giving one row per CDR3 protein. The sample carries 600,000 to 700,000 distinct CDR3 sequences, roughly a third recorded once. The sequence derives from a human donor in good health (CMV status not recorded). Some clones in this sample may be carry-over from other donors' samples. The sequencing here drew on cultured PBMCs, taken from culture after CMV antigen stimulation.

The CDR3 DNA reads as TGTGCCAGCAGCCGAGAGGACATGGGAAAATTTGGTTCACACAATGAGCAGTTCTTC. This gives the protein CASSREDMGKFGSHNEQFF. V is TRBV7-2 and J is TRBJ2-1; D is perhaps TRBD1 (5 bases). Germline CDR1 is SGHTA and CDR2 is FQGNSA. CDR3 length: 19 residues. V dropped 5 bases and J dropped 5 bases, with 28 bases sitting between them.